This passage covers 27 T cell receptor beta chains from one sample sequenced in a study of T cells after yellow fever vaccination. TCRdb reprocessed the 5' RACE reads via MiXCR and lists one record per CDR3 protein. The table includes about 580,000 distinct CDR3 sequences, about a sixth detected once. Sequencing used PBMCs, obtained around 5 days after the first yellow fever vaccination. These receptors all come from a young man who received the YFV17D yellow fever vaccine.

In this sample, this clonotype turned up a few times. The junction shows a germline mismatch at one end, possibly a read error. The J gene is TRBJ1-1, the V gene TRBV20-1; D ambiguous. The CDR3 sequence is 13 residues long. Germline-derived CDR1 and CDR2 are DFQATT and SNEGSKA (reference sequence). The CDR3 coding sequence is TGCAGTGCTAGAGACGGCAGTCGGGTGGAAGTTTTCTTT. Protein product: CSARDGSRVEVFF.

In this sample, this clonotype turned up a few times. The J gene is TRBJ2-7, the V gene TRBV5-4; D is undetermined. CDR1 SGHNT and CDR2 YYREEE come from the germline V gene (reference sequence). The CDR3 consists of 14 residues. The V end lost 2 bases, the J end lost 5 bases, and 14 bases lay between the germline ends. CDR3 bases: TGTGCCAGCAGCTTCTCGTTGACTGCGGACGAGCAGTACTTC. The encoded protein is CASSFSLTADEQYF.

This clonotype has only a few counts. The V gene is TRBV7-6, the J gene TRBJ1-5, with a tentative D call TRBD1 (6 bases). V was clipped by 7 bases and J by 6 bases, with 16 bases between them. Germline V gene data show CDR1 as SGHVS and CDR2 as FNYEAQ. This CDR3 is 14 amino acids long. CDR3 coding DNA: TGTGCCAGCACGCCTAAACAGGGAATTCAGCCCCAGCATTTT. This codes for CASTPKQGIQPQHF.

Only a few counts were recorded for this clonotype. The chain joins TRBV4-1 to TRBJ1-5, with unresolved D. The CDR3 extends over 15 amino acids. Trimming removed 0 bases from V and 2 bases from J, with 8 bases in between. Germline V lookup: CDR1 MGHRA, CDR2 YSYEKL. The CDR3 spells CASSQDNGRNQPQHF. CDR3 sequence (DNA): TGCGCCAGCAGCCAAGATAATGGGCGCAATCAGCCCCAGCATTTT.

This clonotype was seen more than once but under ten times. The chain is built from TRBV4-3 and TRBJ1-4, with no clear D. Trimming took off 0 bases at V and 3 bases at J, with 2 bases between the two ends. Germline-derived CDR1 and CDR2 are LGHNA and YSLEER. The CDR3 sequence is 13 residues long. The CDR3 here is CASSQDANEKLFF. The CDR3 nucleotides are TGCGCCAGCAGCCAAGATGCTAATGAAAAACTGTTTTTT.

The chain uses TRBV28 and TRBJ1-1; 10 bases line up with TRBD1. V shed 5 bases, J shed 8 bases, and the junction held 8 bases outside the gene matches. Germline V gene sequence: CDR1 MDHEN, CDR2 SYDVKM. This CDR3 comprises 14 residues. The CDR3 DNA sequence: TGTGCCAGCAGTACCGGGACAGGGGTTTTGGAAGCTTTCTTT. Its translation: CASSTGTGVLEAFF.

The CDR3 spells CASSLVPWTGNNEQFF. The CDR3 DNA sequence: TGTGCCAGCAGCCTTGTTCCGTGGACGGGTAACAATGAGCAGTTCTTC. V is TRBV5-6 and J is TRBJ2-1, with D uncertain. Per the germline V gene, CDR1 is SGHDT and CDR2 is YYEEEE. V lost 4 bases and J lost 5, with 19 bases in between. The CDR3 extends over 16 amino acids.

V is TRBV9 and J is TRBJ1-4; D is possibly TRBD1 (5 bases). CDR1 and CDR2 from the germline V gene are SGDLS and YYNGEE. There are 16 residues in the CDR3. Trimming took off 4 bases at V and 3 bases at J, with 16 bases between the two ends. The CDR3 region has the DNA TGTGCCAGCAGCCCGGGCCGGGGGTTACCTAATGAAAAACTGTTTTTT. The encoded protein is CASSPGRGLPNEKLFF.

This clonotype was recorded a few times. The chain links TRBV29-1 to TRBJ2-1; D is unresolved. This CDR3 comprises 13 residues. V was trimmed by 3 bases and J by 5 bases, leaving 11 bases between them. From germline, CDR1 is SQVTM and CDR2 ANQGSEA. The CDR3 DNA reads TGCAGCGTTGACCCGACTGGAGACAATGAGCAGTTCTTC. Protein: CSVDPTGDNEQFF.

The rearrangement uses TRBV4-1 and TRBJ2-7; 8 positions match TRBD1. Trimming removed 1 base from V and 4 bases from J; junction bases left unmatched: 6. The CDR3 is 15 amino acids. Looked up from germline, CDR1 is MGHRA and CDR2 is YSYEKL. This chain's CDR3 is CASSQADRGPYEQYF. CDR3 sequence (DNA): TGCGCCAGCAGCCAAGCCGACAGGGGCCCTTACGAGCAGTACTTC.

The sample holds a few counts of this clonotype. The chain links TRBV18 to TRBJ2-5; tentatively, D is TRBD1 (6 bases). The CDR3 has 14 amino acids. The V gene lost 5 bases and the J gene lost 4 bases, with 14 bases spanning the gap. Germline V gives CDR1 KGHSH, CDR2 LQKENI. The CDR3 loop is CASSSTGSPETQYF. CDR3 coding DNA: TGTGCCAGCTCATCCACAGGGTCCCCAGAGACCCAGTACTTC.

This clonotype showed up just a few times. The V call is TRBV5-8, the J call TRBJ1-5; 7 bases are shared with TRBD1. The germline V gene has CDR1 SGHTS and CDR2 YDEGEE. The V gene end was trimmed by 0 bases and the J gene end by 1 base; junction bases not matched to a gene: 4. This CDR3 has 16 amino acids. The CDR3 DNA reads TGTGCCAGCAGCTTGGTGAGGGGGCTAAGCAATCAGCCCCAGCATTTT. Translating it yields CASSLVRGLSNQPQHF.

The chain employs TRBV29-1 and TRBJ2-7; possible D gene TRBD1, 6 bases. This CDR3 region has 14 residues. Germline V gene sequence: CDR1 SQVTM, CDR2 ANQGSEA. Trimming pared 7 bases from V and 6 bases from J, leaving 22 bases between. CDR3 loop: CSAKGPGAGVEQYF. CDR3 DNA sequence: TGCAGCGCAAAGGGGCCAGGGGCCGGGGTCGAGCAGTACTTC.

In its sample, this clonotype was seen many times. The chain carries TRBV12-3 or TRBV12-4 and TRBJ1-1; a possible D gene is TRBD1 (5 bases). V lost 7 bases, J lost 1 base, and 16 bases lay in between. CDR3 length equals 15 residues. This chain's CDR3 is CASKPAQGGNTEAFF. The CDR3 nucleotides are TGTGCCAGCAAACCGGCCCAGGGCGGGAACACTGAAGCTTTCTTT.

This clonotype turned up a few times. The rearrangement joins TRBV5-5 to TRBJ2-7; TRBD1 aligns across 8 bases. V lost 4 bases and J lost 3; bases outside the gene matches: 6. Germline CDR1 reads SGHKS; CDR2 reads YYEKEE (reference sequence). The CDR3 runs to 14 residues. The CDR3 reads CASSRDRRYYEQYV. DNA for the CDR3: TGTGCCAGCAGCAGGGACAGGCGATACTACGAGCAGTACGTC.

The rearrangement uses TRBV12-3 or TRBV12-4 and TRBJ2-1; TRBD2 might be the D (5 bases). With 2 bases removed from V and 8 bases from J, the gap between germline ends came to 16 bases. The CDR3 contains 15 residues. The CDR3 here is CASSLSLARSDEQFF. In DNA, the CDR3 is TGTGCCAGCAGTTTAAGTCTAGCTCGGTCGGATGAGCAGTTCTTC.

This rearrangement joins TRBV19 to TRBJ1-5, with D possibly TRBD1 on 5 matching bases. V lost 2 bases and J lost 3, with 11 bases in between. The CDR3 sequence is 15 residues long. The germline V gene has CDR1 LNHDA and CDR2 SQIVND (reference sequence). Here the CDR3 reads CASSILTVLNQPQHF. For the CDR3, the DNA is TGTGCCAGTAGTATATTGACAGTCCTCAATCAGCCCCAGCATTTT.

This chain links TRBV5-1 with TRBJ1-1; 10 bases agree with TRBD1. J gave up 1 base and V 4 bases, and 4 bases lay outside the gene matches. The CDR3 is 15 amino acids. Germline V gives CDR1 SGHRS, CDR2 YFSETQ. CDR3 protein: CASSNRDRGNTEAFF. CDR3 nucleotide sequence: TGCGCCAGCAGCAACCGGGACAGGGGGAACACTGAAGCTTTCTTT.

There are a few counts of this clonotype. The gene calls are TRBV11-2 and TRBJ2-3; D is perhaps TRBD2 (7 bases). Germline CDR1 reads SGHAT; CDR2 reads FQNNGV. The CDR3 is 16 amino acids. Between the trimmed V and J ends, which lost 6 bases and 2 bases, there was a span of 18 bases. The CDR3 reads CASSRGAASDTDTQYF. As DNA, the CDR3 is TGTGCCAGCAGTCGGGGGGCTGCTAGTGACACAGATACGCAGTATTTT.

This clonotype was picked up many times. J is TRBJ2-3 and V is TRBV20-1; tentative D call: TRBD2 (5 bases). The germline CDR1 and CDR2 sequences are DFQATT and SNEGSKA (reference sequence). V shed 5 bases and J shed 2 bases, with 8 bases lying between them. The CDR3 spans 12 residues. This CDR3 reads CSARGFTDTQYF. The CDR3, as DNA: TGCAGTGCTCGGGGTTTCACAGATACGCAGTATTTT.

The V gene is TRBV27, the J gene TRBJ1-2, with no clear D. The CDR3 sequence is 14 residues long. V was trimmed by 0 bases and J by 4 bases, leaving 9 bases between them. Germline CDR1 is MNHEY and CDR2 is SMNVEV (reference sequence). The CDR3 here is CASSLSAGSYGYTF. Written as DNA, the CDR3 is TGTGCCAGCAGTTTATCTGCCGGTTCCTATGGCTACACCTTC.

The chain links TRBV10-3 to TRBJ1-2; D gene uncertain. Germline V gene data show CDR1 as ENHRY and CDR2 as SYGVKD. V dropped 6 bases and J dropped 0 bases, with 14 bases sitting between them. This CDR3 region has 15 residues. CDR3 coding DNA: TGTGCCATCAGCAGAGAAGAGTCCGCTAACTATGGCTACACCTTC. This encodes CAISREESANYGYTF.

Many counts were recorded for this clonotype. V is TRBV18 and J is TRBJ1-2; D not resolved. Germline CDR1 reads KGHSH; CDR2 reads LQKENI. Trimming cost V 3 bases and J 8 bases, with 16 bases left between them. The CDR3 has 14 residues. The CDR3 DNA is TGTGCCAGCTCACCTTTGACGGGTCAGGACGGCTACACCTTC. Encoded protein: CASSPLTGQDGYTF. The full variable domain, in which reference TRBV18 and TRBJ1-2 provide the parts outside the CDR3, is NAGVMQNPRHLVRRRGQEARLRCSPMKGHSHVYWYRQLPEEGLKFMVYLQKENIIDESGMPKERFSAEFPKEGPSILRIQQVVRGDSAAYFCASSPLTGQDGYTFGSGTRLTVV.

CDR3 DNA sequence: TGCGCCAGCAGCCAAGGAGCGGGGCTAGCGGGACAGGAGACCCAGTACTTC. It yields the protein CASSQGAGLAGQETQYF. The chain recombines TRBV4-1 with TRBJ2-5; 9 bases line up with TRBD2. V was clipped by 1 base and J by 5 bases; unmatched bases: 11. The CDR3 is made up of 17 amino acids. From germline, CDR1 is MGHRA and CDR2 YSYEKL.

The rearrangement joins TRBV6-2 or TRBV6-3 to TRBJ1-5; D gene unclear. With 7 bases removed from V and 2 bases from J, the gap between germline ends came to 9 bases. The CDR3 length is 13 residues. CDR1 is MNHEY and CDR2 is SVGEGT in the germline V gene. The CDR3 DNA reads TGTGCCAGCATGTGGAGAGGCAATCAGCCCCAGCATTTT. This sequence encodes CASMWRGNQPQHF.

This chain joins TRBV6-5 and TRBJ2-7; D might be TRBD1 or TRBD2, each matching 6 bases. CDR3 length: 15 amino acids. CDR1 and CDR2 (germline): MNHEY, SVGAGI. V gave up 2 bases and J gave up 2 bases, with 13 bases separating them. The CDR3 protein is CASSYEVGGPYEQYV. The DNA for the CDR3 is TGTGCCAGCAGTTACGAGGTCGGGGGCCCCTACGAGCAGTACGTC.

Ten or more counts support this clonotype. In DNA form, the CDR3 reads TGTGCCACCAGTGATCCCGGACTAGCGGGTGATGAGCAGTTCTTC. Translation gives CATSDPGLAGDEQFF. V gene TRBV24-1 combines with J gene TRBJ2-1; 11 bases map to TRBD2. The CDR3 sequence is 15 residues long. V lost 3 bases to trimming and J lost 8 bases; unmatched junction nucleotides: 5. Germline loops: CDR1 KGHDR, CDR2 SFDVKD.